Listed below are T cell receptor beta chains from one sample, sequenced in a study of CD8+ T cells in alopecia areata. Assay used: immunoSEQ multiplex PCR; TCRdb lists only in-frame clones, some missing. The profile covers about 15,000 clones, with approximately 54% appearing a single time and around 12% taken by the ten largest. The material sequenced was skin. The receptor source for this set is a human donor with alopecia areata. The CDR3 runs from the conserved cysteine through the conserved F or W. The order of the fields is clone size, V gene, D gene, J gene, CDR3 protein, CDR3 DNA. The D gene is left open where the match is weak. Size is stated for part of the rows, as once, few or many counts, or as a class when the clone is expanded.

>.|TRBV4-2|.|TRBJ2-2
CASSQDQGSAGELFF
TGTGCCAGCAGCCAAGATCAGGGGAGCGCCGGGGAGCTGTTTTTT
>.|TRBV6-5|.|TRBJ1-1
CASSPREDRAFF
TGTGCCAGCAGCCCCCGAGAGGACCGAGCTTTCTTT
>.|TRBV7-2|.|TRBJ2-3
CASSPRVWANTQYF
TGTGCCAGCAGCCCCCGGGTGTGGGCAAATACGCAGTATTTT
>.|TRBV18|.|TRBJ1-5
CASSLLGGGFNQPQHF
TGTGCCAGCTCACTCCTGGGAGGGGGGTTCAATCAGCCCCAGCATTTT
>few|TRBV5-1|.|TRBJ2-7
CASSLEGELYEQYF
TGCGCCAGCAGCTTGGAAGGAGAGCTCTACGAGCAGTACTTC
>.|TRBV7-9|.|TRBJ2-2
CASRGGISDTGELFF
TGTGCCAGCAGAGGCGGGATTTCGGACACCGGGGAGCTGTTTTTT
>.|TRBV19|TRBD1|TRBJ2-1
CASKGQAYYNEQFF
TGTGCCAGTAAAGGACAGGCATACTACAATGAGCAGTTCTTC
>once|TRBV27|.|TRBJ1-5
CASNSQGYSNQPQHF
TGTGCCAGCAATTCTCAGGGGTATAGCAATCAGCCCCAGCATTTT
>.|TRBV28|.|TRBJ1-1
CASNGRMNTEAFF
TGTGCCAGCAACGGACGGATGAACACTGAAGCTTTCTTT
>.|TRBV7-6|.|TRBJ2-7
CASSLVALGEQYF
TGTGCCAGCAGCTTAGTAGCACTGGGCGAGCAGTACTTC
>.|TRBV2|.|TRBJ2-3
CASSEKTDTQYF
TGTGCCAGCAGCGAGAAGACAGATACGCAGTATTTT
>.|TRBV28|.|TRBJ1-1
CASWGSSNTEAFF
TGTGCCTCATGGGGGTCATCGAACACTGAAGCTTTCTTT
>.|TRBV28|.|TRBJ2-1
CASSLPSSTGTNEQFF
TGTGCCAGCAGTTTACCCTCCTCGACAGGGACTAATGAGCAGTTCTTC
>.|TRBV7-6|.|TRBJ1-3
CASSLVPSSSGNTIYF
TGTGCCAGCAGCTTAGTTCCTTCGAGCTCTGGAAACACCATATATTTT
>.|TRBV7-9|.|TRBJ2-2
CASNRGGDTGELFF
TGTGCCAGCAACCGCGGTGGGGACACCGGGGAGCTGTTTTTT
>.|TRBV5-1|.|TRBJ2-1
CASSLDTSYNEQFF
TGCGCCAGCAGCTTGGATACCTCCTACAATGAGCAGTTCTTC
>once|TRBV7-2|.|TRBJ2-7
CASSFFPAPYEQYF
TGTGCCAGCAGCTTTTTTCCCGCGCCCTACGAGCAGTACTTC
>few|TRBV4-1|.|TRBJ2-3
CASSQVDMGFTDTQYF
TGCGCCAGCAGCCAAGTCGACATGGGATTCACAGATACGCAGTATTTT
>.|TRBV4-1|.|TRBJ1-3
CASSQLDILWGNTIYF
TGCGCCAGCAGCCAACTGGACATTCTGTGGGGAAACACCATATATTTT
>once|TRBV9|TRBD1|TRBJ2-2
CASSETGGSTGELFF
TGTGCCAGCAGCGAGACAGGGGGCAGCACCGGGGAGCTGTTTTTT
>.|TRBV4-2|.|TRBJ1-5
CAGSQGDRPQHF
TGTGCCGGCAGCCAAGGGGATCGGCCCCAGCATTTT
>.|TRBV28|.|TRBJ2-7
CATYRAREQYF
TGTGCCACATACAGGGCGCGCGAGCAGTACTTC
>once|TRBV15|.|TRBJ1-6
CATSRDPSSSYNSPLHF
TGTGCCACCAGCAGAGACCCATCGAGCTCCTATAATTCACCCCTCCACTTT
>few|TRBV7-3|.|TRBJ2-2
CASSPAIAVGGELFF
TGTGCCAGCAGCCCGGCCATAGCCGTGGGCGGGGAGCTGTTTTTT
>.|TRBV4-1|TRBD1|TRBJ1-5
CASSQDVEGAINQPQHF
TGCGCCAGCAGCCAAGATGTGGAGGGGGCCATCAATCAGCCCCAGCATTTT
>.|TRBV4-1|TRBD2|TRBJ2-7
CASSQGLAGASYEQYF
TGTGCCAGCAGCCAGGGACTAGCGGGAGCATCCTACGAGCAGTACTTC
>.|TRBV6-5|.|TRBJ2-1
CASSYSSGSSYNEQFF
TGTGCCAGCAGTTACTCTTCTGGGAGCTCCTACAATGAGCAGTTCTTC
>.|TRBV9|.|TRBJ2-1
CASSVEGMEQFF
TGTGCCAGCAGCGTGGAAGGCATGGAGCAGTTCTTC
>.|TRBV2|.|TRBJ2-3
CASSPLGGDTQYF
TGTGCCAGCTCGCCACTAGGGGGAGATACGCAGTATTTT
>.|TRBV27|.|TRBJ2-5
CASSLKPPTGLGLETQYF
TGTGCCAGCAGTTTAAAGCCCCCGACAGGGTTGGGACTGGAGACCCAGTACTTC
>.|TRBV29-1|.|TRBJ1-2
CSVETANYGYTF
TGCAGCGTTGAGACAGCAAACTATGGCTACACCTTC
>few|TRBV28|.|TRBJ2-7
CATKVSGEQYF
TGTGCCACCAAGGTGTCGGGCGAGCAGTACTTC
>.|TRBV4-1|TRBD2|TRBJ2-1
CASSQWGGRAFLDEQFF
TGCGCCAGCAGCCAGTGGGGAGGGAGGGCCTTTTTAGATGAGCAGTTCTTC
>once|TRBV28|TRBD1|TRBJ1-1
CASSVGQMNTEAFF
TGTGCCAGCAGTGTGGGACAGATGAACACTGAAGCTTTCTTT
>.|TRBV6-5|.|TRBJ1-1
CASSFDRTEAFF
TGTGCCAGCAGTTTTGACAGAACTGAAGCTTTCTTT
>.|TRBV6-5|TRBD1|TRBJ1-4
CASSSGSGTEGVLGFF
TGTGCCAGCAGTTCAGGTTCCGGGACAGAGGGCGTATTGGGGTTTTTT
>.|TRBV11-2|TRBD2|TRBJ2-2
CASSSREGRAVPTGELFF
TGTGCCAGCAGCTCCCGGGAGGGTAGGGCGGTCCCCACCGGGGAGCTGTTTTTT
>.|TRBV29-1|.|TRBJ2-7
CSAGLNSYEQYF
TGCAGCGCAGGACTCAACAGCTACGAGCAGTACTTC
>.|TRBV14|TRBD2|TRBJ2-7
CASSPWSHPPWIVAGVQNEQYF
TGTGCCAGCAGCCCATGGTCCCACCCCCCTTGGATCGTAGCGGGAGTCCAGAACGAGCAGTACTTC
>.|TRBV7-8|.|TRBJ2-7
CASSLRRSSYEQYF
TGTGCCAGCAGCTTACGTAGGAGCTCCTACGAGCAGTACTTC
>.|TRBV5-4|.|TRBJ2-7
CASSLDPTYEQYF
TGTGCCAGCAGCTTGGACCCTACCTACGAGCAGTACTTC
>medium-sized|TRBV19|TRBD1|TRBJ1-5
CASSRQGSNQPQHF
TGTGCCAGTAGCAGACAGGGGAGCAATCAGCCCCAGCATTTT
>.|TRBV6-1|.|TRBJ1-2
CASKQILDYGYTF
TGTGCCAGCAAGCAGATATTGGACTATGGCTACACCTTC
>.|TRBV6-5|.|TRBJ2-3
CASSSPGGIGTDTQYF
TGTGCCAGCAGTTCGCCTGGCGGGATTGGCACAGATACGCAGTATTTT
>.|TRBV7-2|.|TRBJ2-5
CASSLEGLAPRGTQYF
TGTGCCAGCAGCTTAGAGGGGCTGGCACCCCGGGGGACCCAGTACTTC